The source of this T cell receptor beta chain is a study of early T cells in non-severe SARS-CoV-2 infection. Study details: Bulk RNA taken from unsorted whole blood was sequenced, leaving chains unpaired.

This clonotype was counted many times. Individual cDNA molecules received unique molecular identifiers during library preparation. TCRdb fed the 5' RACE reads into MiXCR, producing one record per CDR3 protein. Of 25,000 to 35,000 distinct CDR3 sequences in the sample, approximately 4.7% were seen once. CDR1 and CDR2 from the germline V gene are GTSNPN and SVGIG (reference sequence). This CDR3 contains 13 residues. Trimming pared 3 bases from V and 2 bases from J, leaving 11 bases between. The sequence came from an adult who was a healthcare worker with PCR-confirmed SARS-CoV-2 infection or an uninfected control (not recorded which). This chain uses TRBV30 with TRBJ2-7; no clear D gene. The sample was whole blood. The CDR3: CAWSRTAAYEQYF. In nucleotides, the CDR3 is TGTGCCTGGAGCCGGACGGCAGCCTACGAGCAGTACTTC.